This TCR beta chain is from a study of beta chain features in type 1 diabetes. About the study: Approximately 100 million sorted cells were examined across all samples.

Every isolated RNA sample was fully reverse transcribed, so sequencing captured expressed TCRB transcripts. Some clones are missing from TCRdb's copy, which holds only in-frame ones; the method was immunoSEQ multiplex PCR. The sample has 430,000 or so clones; roughly an eighth are singletons. V lost 4 bases to trimming and J lost 6 bases; unmatched junction nucleotides: 3. The CDR3 totals 12 residues. CDR1 SGHNT and CDR2 YYREEE come from the germline V gene (reference sequence). The chain joins TRBV5-4 to TRBJ2-7, with 8 bases lining up with TRBD1. The origin of this receptor is a woman younger than 30 in good health. Sample: naive CD4+ T cells from blood. CDR3 nucleotides: TGTGCCAGCAGCCCAGACAGGGGCGAGCAGTACTTC. Protein product: CASSPDRGEQYF.